One T cell receptor (beta chain) is described in this entry. The data originate from a study of blood T cell repertoires in COVID-19. At the level of the study: The study drew acute and convalescent COVID-19 samples from the United States, Italy and Spain. PBMCs, B-cell-depleted T cells, or T cells provided the cDNA or gDNA that made up the material.

Produced via immunoSEQ multiplex PCR; TCRdb's table is partial and in-frame only. This sample has around 90,000 clones, with around 90% found just once. The sample comprised peripheral blood. This receptor was identified in a male donor with acute or convalescent COVID-19.

CDR3 DNA: TGTGCCAGCATCCAGGGGGCGCCCAACACTGAAGCTTTCTTT. It translates to CASIQGAPNTEAFF. The rearrangement uses TRBV28 and TRBJ1-1, with TRBD1 identical over 8 bases. CDR1 and CDR2 from the germline V gene are MDHEN and SYDVKM. V dropped 7 bases and J dropped 2; count of bases not matched to a gene: 6. CDR3 size: 14 residues.